The 15 T cell receptor beta chains reported below all come from one sample, sequenced in a study of shared clonotypes between healthy human individuals. TCRdb keeps only in-frame clones here, not all; method: immunoSEQ multiplex PCR. The data contain around 1.1 million clones, approximately 80% of them singletons. Sequenced sample: memory CD4+ T cells from PBMCs. Subset specified: CD45RA-negative fraction. These receptors were collected from a man between 18 and 35 years old in good health. Some clones in this sample may be carry-over from other donors' samples.

The chain has TRBV30 and TRBJ2-1, with TRBD2 identical over 7 bases. The trim removed 0 bases at V and 14 bases at J, leaving 10 bases unmatched. CDR3 size: 13 residues. Germline CDR1 reads GTSNPN; CDR2 reads SVGIG (reference sequence). CDR3 in amino acids: CAWSVTGLGGEFF. The CDR3 nucleotides read TGTGCCTGGAGTGTAACTGGCCTTGGGGGGGAGTTCTTC.

The rearrangement uses TRBV19 and TRBJ2-6, with 7 nucleotides matching TRBD1. The germline gives CDR1 LNHDA, CDR2 SQIVND (reference sequence). Trimming at V came to 10 bases and at J to 0 bases, leaving 12 bases not matched to a gene. The CDR3 covers 17 residues. CDR3 sequence (DNA): TGTGCCACCAGACGTGGGACAGCCTTCTCTGGGGCCAACGTCCTGACTTTC. Translating gives CATRRGTAFSGANVLTF.

This clone was seen a handful of times. The rearrangement links TRBV20-1 to TRBJ2-1; D is undetermined. Trimming shortened V by 1 base and J by 9 bases, and 7 bases separated the two germline ends. The CDR3 is 11 amino acids. From germline, CDR1 is DFQATT and CDR2 SNEGSKA (reference sequence). This CDR3 is CSARGSTEQFF. In DNA form, the CDR3 reads TGCAGTGCTAGAGGTAGCACTGAGCAGTTCTTC.

As for this clone: It may be a read error: a sequence one base away is much more abundant. The V call is TRBV28, the J call TRBJ1-5, with D unclear. Looked up from germline, CDR1 is MDHEN and CDR2 is SYDVKM. CDR3 length: 12 residues. The V end lost 8 bases, the J end lost 3 bases, and 8 bases lay between the germline ends. The CDR3 is CASGRPNQPQHF. Here the CDR3 DNA reads TGTGCCAGCGGAAGGCCCAATCAGCCCCAGCATTTT.

The rearrangement links TRBV18 to TRBJ2-7; 10 bases map to TRBD1. Losses at the gene ends were 6 bases for V and 5 bases for J; bases not matched to a gene: 7. This CDR3 spans 14 amino acids. Looked up from germline, CDR1 is KGHSH and CDR2 is LQKENI. CDR3 in DNA: TGTGCCAGCTCGGACAGGGGGTTAAGGGACGAGCAGTACTTC. Translated: CASSDRGLRDEQYF.

This chain uses TRBV4-2 with TRBJ2-1; 7 nucleotides match TRBD2. Germline V gives CDR1 LGHNA, CDR2 YNFKEQ. The CDR3 covers 16 residues. Unmatched junction bases numbered 6, after V lost 0 bases and J lost 4 bases. CDR3 in amino acids: CASSQDTTSVYNEQFF. The CDR3 DNA follows: TGTGCCAGCAGCCAAGATACCACTAGCGTGTACAATGAGCAGTTCTTC.

V gene TRBV4-3 combines with J gene TRBJ2-7, with D possibly matching TRBD2 (6 bases). The V end was cut by 1 base, the J end by 2 bases, with 12 bases between. Germline CDR1 and CDR2: LGHNA and YSLEER. The CDR3 has 15 amino acids. CDR3 sequence reads: CASSQVVGGTYEQYF. CDR3 sequence (DNA): TGCGCCAGCAGCCAAGTCGTCGGAGGGACCTACGAGCAGTACTTC.

This rearrangement joins TRBV28 to TRBJ2-7; D call uncertain. Germline V gives CDR1 MDHEN, CDR2 SYDVKM. This CDR3 spans 15 amino acids. Deletions cut 7 bases from V and 0 bases from J, with 16 bases between. CDR3 coding DNA: TGTGCCAGCATCTCCTTTGGGAAAAGCTCCTACGAGCAGTACTTC. Translating gives CASISFGKSSYEQYF. Supplemented by reference TRBV28 and TRBJ2-7, the full variable domain reads DVKVTQSSRYLVKRTGEKVFLECVQDMDHENMFWYRQDPGLGLRLIYFSYDVKMKEKGDIPEGYSVSREKKERFSLILESASTNQTSMYLCASISFGKSSYEQYFGPGTRLTVT.

The V gene is TRBV7-2, the J gene TRBJ1-2, with 8 bases matching TRBD1. Germline loops: CDR1 SGHTA, CDR2 FQGNSA. The CDR3 is made up of 14 amino acids. The trim removed 4 bases at V and 3 bases at J, leaving 4 bases unmatched. The CDR3 region has the DNA TGTGCCAGCAGCTCTAGACAGGGGTACTATGGCTACACCTTC. Translating gives CASSSRQGYYGYTF.

The rearrangement links TRBV9 to TRBJ1-4; no clear D. The V end was cut by 2 bases, the J end by 5 bases, with 10 bases between. The V gene's germline CDR1 is SGDLS and CDR2 YYNGEE. The CDR3 is made up of 14 amino acids. For the CDR3, the DNA is TGTGCCAGCAGCGTGAAAGGGCTCAATGAAAAACTGTTTTTT. Translation: CASSVKGLNEKLFF.

In regard to this clone: At one of its ends the junction is not consistent with the germline gene, which may arise from a read error. This rearrangement joins TRBV7-8 to TRBJ2-7; 8 nucleotides line up with TRBD2. Germline-derived CDR1 and CDR2 are SGHVS and FQNEAQ. CDR3 length: 14 residues. This CDR3 is CASRLAGSSYEQYF. For the CDR3, the DNA is TGTGCCAGCAGGTTAGCGGGAAGCTCCTACGAGCAGTACTTC.

The CDR3 loop is CASSIGLAGAGFDGTQYF. The CDR3 region has the DNA TGTGCCAGCTCAATAGGACTAGCGGGAGCCGGGTTCGACGGGACCCAGTACTTC. The rearrangement links TRBV18 to TRBJ2-5; 13 nucleotides align to TRBD2. CDR3 length: 18 residues. Germline V gene data show CDR1 as KGHSH and CDR2 as LQKENI. The J segment lost 7 bases and the V segment lost 5 bases, leaving 16 bases of the junction unmatched.

The V gene is TRBV4-2, the J gene TRBJ2-2; D not resolved. Germline lookup yields CDR1 LGHNA and CDR2 YNFKEQ. V gave up 4 bases and J gave up 3 bases, with 15 bases separating them. CDR3 size: 16 residues. The DNA of the CDR3 is TGTGCCAGCAGCCCGAGTAGTACTCCCGACACCGGGGAGCTGTTTTTT. Protein: CASSPSSTPDTGELFF.

This chain connects TRBV7-7 to TRBJ2-5; D may be TRBD1 (6 bases). Trimming took off 4 bases at V and 2 bases at J, with 8 bases between the two ends. The CDR3 is 13 residues long. Germline V gene data show CDR1 as SSHAT and CDR2 as FNYEAQ (reference sequence). The CDR3 sequence is CASSSDSQETQYF. The DNA for the CDR3 is TGTGCCAGCAGCTCGGACAGTCAAGAGACCCAGTACTTC.

The J gene is TRBJ1-1, the V gene TRBV7-2; 7 bases are a match to TRBD1. V lost 0 bases and J lost 11; bases outside the gene matches: 9. The CDR3 has 14 residues. Germline CDR1 SGHTA, CDR2 FQGNSA. CDR3 nucleotide sequence: TGTGCCAGCAGCTTAGCGCCTCAGGGGGGTTACGCTTTCTTT. Translation: CASSLAPQGGYAFF.